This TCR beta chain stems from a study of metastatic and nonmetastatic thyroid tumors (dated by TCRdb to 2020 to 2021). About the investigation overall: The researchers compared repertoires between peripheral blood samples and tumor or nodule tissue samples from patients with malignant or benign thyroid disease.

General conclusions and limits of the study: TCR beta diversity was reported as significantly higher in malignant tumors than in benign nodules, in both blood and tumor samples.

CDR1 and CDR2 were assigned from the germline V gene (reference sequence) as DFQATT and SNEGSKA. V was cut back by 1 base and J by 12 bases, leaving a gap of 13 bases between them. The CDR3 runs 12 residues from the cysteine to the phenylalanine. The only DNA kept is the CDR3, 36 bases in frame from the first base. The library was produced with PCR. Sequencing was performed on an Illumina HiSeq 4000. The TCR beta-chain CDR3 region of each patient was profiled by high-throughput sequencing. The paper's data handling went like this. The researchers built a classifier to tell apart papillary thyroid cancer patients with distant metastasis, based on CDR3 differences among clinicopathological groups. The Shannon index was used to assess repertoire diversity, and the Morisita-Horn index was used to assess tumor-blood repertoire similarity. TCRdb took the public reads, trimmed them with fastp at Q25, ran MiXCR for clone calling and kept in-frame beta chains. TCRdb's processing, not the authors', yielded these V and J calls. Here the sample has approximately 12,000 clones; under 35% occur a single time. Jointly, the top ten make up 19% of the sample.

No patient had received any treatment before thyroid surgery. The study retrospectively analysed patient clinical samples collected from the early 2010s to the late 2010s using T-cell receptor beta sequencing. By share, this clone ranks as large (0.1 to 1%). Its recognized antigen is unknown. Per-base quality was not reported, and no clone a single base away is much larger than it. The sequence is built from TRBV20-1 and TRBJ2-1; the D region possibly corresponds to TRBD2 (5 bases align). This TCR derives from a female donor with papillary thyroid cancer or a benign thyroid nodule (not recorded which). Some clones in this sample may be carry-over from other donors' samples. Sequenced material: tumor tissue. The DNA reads TGCAGTGCTAGAGTCGGGGAGCCGCGGCAGTTCTTC. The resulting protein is CSARVGEPRQFF.